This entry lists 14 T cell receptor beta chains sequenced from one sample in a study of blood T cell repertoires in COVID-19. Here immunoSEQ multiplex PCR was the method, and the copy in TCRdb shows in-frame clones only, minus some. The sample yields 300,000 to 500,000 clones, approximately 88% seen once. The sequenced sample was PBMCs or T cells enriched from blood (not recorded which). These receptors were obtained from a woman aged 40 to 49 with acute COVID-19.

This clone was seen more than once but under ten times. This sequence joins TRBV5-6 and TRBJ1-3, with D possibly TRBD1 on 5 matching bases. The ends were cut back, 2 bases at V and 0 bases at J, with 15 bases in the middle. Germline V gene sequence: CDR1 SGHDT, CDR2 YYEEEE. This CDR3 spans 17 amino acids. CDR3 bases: TGTGCCAGCAGCTTCAAGGGGACTCTCTCCTCTGGAAACACCATATATTTT. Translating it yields CASSFKGTLSSGNTIYF.

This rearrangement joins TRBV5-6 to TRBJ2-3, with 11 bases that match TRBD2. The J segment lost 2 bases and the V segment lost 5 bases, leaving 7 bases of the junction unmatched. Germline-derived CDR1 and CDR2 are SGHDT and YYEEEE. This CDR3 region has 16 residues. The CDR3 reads CASRVRLAGYTDTQYF. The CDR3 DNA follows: TGTGCCAGCAGGGTAAGACTAGCGGGGTACACAGATACGCAGTATTTT. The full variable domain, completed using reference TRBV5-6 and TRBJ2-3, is DAGVTQSPTHLIKTRGQQVTLRCSPKSGHDTVSWYQQALGQGPQFIFQYYEEEERQRGNFPDRFSGHQFPNYSSELNVNALLLGDSALYLCASRVRLAGYTDTQYFGPGTRLTVL.

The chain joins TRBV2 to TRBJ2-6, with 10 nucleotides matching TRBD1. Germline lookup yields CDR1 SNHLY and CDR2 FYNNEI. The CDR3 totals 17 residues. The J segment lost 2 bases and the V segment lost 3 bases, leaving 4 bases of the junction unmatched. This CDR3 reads CASSDRQGAPGANVLTF. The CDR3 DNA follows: TGTGCCAGCAGTGACCGACAGGGGGCGCCTGGGGCCAACGTCCTGACTTTC.

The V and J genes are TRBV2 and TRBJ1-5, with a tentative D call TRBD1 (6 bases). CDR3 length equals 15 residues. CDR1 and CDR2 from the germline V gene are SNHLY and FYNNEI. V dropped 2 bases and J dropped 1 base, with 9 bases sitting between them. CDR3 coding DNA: TGTGCCAGCAGTGAAATTGGGGGCAGCAATCAGCCCCAGCATTTT. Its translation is CASSEIGGSNQPQHF.

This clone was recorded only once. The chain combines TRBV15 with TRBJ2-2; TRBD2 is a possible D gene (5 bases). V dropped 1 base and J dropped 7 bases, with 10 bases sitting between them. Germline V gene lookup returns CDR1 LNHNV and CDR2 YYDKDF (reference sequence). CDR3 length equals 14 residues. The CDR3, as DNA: TGTGCCACCAGCAGAGTTGAGGGTCACGGGGAGCTGTTTTTT. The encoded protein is CATSRVEGHGELFF.

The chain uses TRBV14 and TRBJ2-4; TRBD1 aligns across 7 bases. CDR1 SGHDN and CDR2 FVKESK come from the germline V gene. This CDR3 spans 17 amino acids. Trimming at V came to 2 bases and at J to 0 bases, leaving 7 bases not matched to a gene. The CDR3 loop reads CASSQLGRGTAKNIQYF. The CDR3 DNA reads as TGTGCCAGCAGCCAACTTGGCAGGGGGACAGCCAAAAACATTCAGTACTTC.

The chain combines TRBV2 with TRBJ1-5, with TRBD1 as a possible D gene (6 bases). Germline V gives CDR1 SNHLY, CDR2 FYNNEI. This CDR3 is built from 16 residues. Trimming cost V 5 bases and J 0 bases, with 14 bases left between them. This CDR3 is CASSSGTNFSNQPQHF. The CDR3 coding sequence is TGTGCCAGCAGTTCCGGGACAAACTTTAGCAATCAGCCCCAGCATTTT.

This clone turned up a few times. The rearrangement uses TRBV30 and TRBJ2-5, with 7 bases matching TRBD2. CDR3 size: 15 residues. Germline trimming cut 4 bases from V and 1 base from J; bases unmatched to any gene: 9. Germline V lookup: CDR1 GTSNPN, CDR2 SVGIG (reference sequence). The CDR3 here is CAWISVAGVQETQYF. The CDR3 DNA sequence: TGTGCCTGGATATCCGTCGCGGGGGTCCAAGAGACCCAGTACTTC. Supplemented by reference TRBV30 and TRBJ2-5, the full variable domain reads SQTIHQWPATLVQPVGSPLSLECTVEGTSNPNLYWYRQAAGRGLQLLFYSVGIGQISSEVPQNLSASRPQDRQFILSSKKLLLSDSGFYLCAWISVAGVQETQYFGPGTRLLVL.

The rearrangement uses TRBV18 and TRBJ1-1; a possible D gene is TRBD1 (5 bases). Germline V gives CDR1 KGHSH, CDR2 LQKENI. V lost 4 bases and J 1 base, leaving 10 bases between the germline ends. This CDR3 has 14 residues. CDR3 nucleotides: TGTGCCAGCTCACGGGGCGAAGGGAACACTGAAGCTTTCTTT. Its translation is CASSRGEGNTEAFF.

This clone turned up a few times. CDR3 in amino acids: CASSIDGSGLNTGELFF. CDR3 coding DNA: TGTGCCAGTAGTATAGATGGGTCAGGGCTAAACACCGGGGAGCTGTTTTTT. The chain combines TRBV19 with TRBJ2-2; maybe TRBD1 (5 bases). Between the trimmed V and J ends, which lost 0 bases and 2 bases, there was a span of 13 bases. This CDR3 has 17 residues. Germline-derived CDR1 and CDR2 are LNHDA and SQIVND (reference sequence).

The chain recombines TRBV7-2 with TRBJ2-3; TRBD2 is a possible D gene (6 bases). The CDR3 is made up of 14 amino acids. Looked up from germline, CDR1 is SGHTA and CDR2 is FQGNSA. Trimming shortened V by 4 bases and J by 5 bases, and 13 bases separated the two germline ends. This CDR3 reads CASSSLALLDTQYF. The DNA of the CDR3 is TGTGCCAGCAGCTCCCTAGCGTTACTAGATACGCAGTATTTT.

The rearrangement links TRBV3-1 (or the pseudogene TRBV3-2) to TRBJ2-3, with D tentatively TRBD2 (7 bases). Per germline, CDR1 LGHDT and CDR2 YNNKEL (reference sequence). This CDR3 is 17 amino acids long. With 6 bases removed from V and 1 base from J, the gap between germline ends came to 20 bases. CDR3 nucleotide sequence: TGTGCCAGCAGTGTACGCGGGGGCCCCTTAGGCACAGATACGCAGTATTTT. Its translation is CASSVRGGPLGTDTQYF.

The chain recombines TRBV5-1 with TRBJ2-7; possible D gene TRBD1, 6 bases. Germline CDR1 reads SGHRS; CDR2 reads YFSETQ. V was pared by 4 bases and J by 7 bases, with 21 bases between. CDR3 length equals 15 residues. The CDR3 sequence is CASSIRTDRYQEQYF. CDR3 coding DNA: TGCGCCAGCAGCATCCGCACCGACAGGTATCAGGAGCAGTACTTC.

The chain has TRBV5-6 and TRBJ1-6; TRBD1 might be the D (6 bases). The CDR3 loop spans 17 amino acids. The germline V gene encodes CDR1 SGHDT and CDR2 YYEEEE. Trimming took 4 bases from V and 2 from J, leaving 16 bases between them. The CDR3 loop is CASSIAWGQTYNSPLHF. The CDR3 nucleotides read TGTGCCAGCAGCATCGCGTGGGGGCAAACCTATAATTCACCCCTCCACTTT. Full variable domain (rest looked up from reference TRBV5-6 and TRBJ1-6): DAGVTQSPTHLIKTRGQQVTLRCSPKSGHDTVSWYQQALGQGPQFIFQYYEEEERQRGNFPDRFSGHQFPNYSSELNVNALLLGDSALYLCASSIAWGQTYNSPLHFGNGTRLTVT.